Listed below are T cell receptor beta chains from one sample, sequenced in a study of T cells in Graves' hyperthyroidism and ophthalmopathy. TCRdb analysed the multiplex PCR reads with MiXCR anew, one entry per CDR3 protein. The table records over 700,000 distinct CDR3 sequences, roughly a third of them present only once. The sequencing sample was made of blood. Receptors were obtained from a woman aged 40 to 50 with Graves' hyperthyroidism. Both conserved end residues are part of each CDR3. The D gene is left open where the match is weak. The size entry is marked missing in some rows and otherwise reads once, few, many or a size class.

j_gene | d_gene | v_gene | abundance | CDR3nt | CDR3aa
TRBJ2-2 | . | TRBV7-2 | few | TGTGCCAGCAGCCAATACGGAACGGGAGTGGGCACCGGGGAGCTGTTTTTT | CASSQYGTGVGTGELFF
TRBJ2-5 | . | TRBV7-9 | many | TGTGCCAGCAGCCCCATCGCAGGGGGGCAAGAGACCCAGTACTTC | CASSPIAGGQETQYF
TRBJ1-3 | . | TRBV19 | few | TGTGCCAGTACCGCGTACAGGACGGCGGGAAACACCATATATTTT | CASTAYRTAGNTIYF
TRBJ1-2 | . | TRBV7-9 | . | TGTGCCAGCAGCTTAGTTAGCAGGGCGGAAGGCTACACCTTC | CASSLVSRAEGYTF
TRBJ1-2 | . | TRBV29-1 | . | TGCAGCTTGGATTTGGGGGGTCCTGGCTACACCTTC | CSLDLGGPGYTF
TRBJ1-2 | TRBD1 | TRBV12-3/TRBV12-4 | few | TGTGCCAGCAGTTCCCACCGGGACAGTAACTATGGCTACACCTTC | CASSSHRDSNYGYTF
TRBJ1-1 | TRBD1 | TRBV5-5 | . | TGTGCCAGCAGCTACGACCCGACAGGGTTTGAAGCTTTCTTT | CASSYDPTGFEAFF
TRBJ2-7 | . | TRBV7-2 | many | TGTGCCAGCAGCGACGAAACAGGGCTTGAAGAGCAGTACTTC | CASSDETGLEEQYF
TRBJ1-2 | . | TRBV2 | many | TGTGCCAGCAGTGAAGCGCTTCCAGCTAACTATGGCTACACCTTC | CASSEALPANYGYTF
TRBJ2-5 | TRBD1 | TRBV7-2 | many | TGTGCCAGCAGCTTCAACAGGGGTCTTCTGGAGACCCAGTACTTC | CASSFNRGLLETQYF
TRBJ1-1 | . | TRBV2 | few | TGTGCCAGTGATGCGCGGAACACTGAAGCTTTCTTT | CASDARNTEAFF
TRBJ1-2 | TRBD1 | TRBV6-5 | few | TGTGCCAGCAGTGAAATCAGGACAGGGCATGGCTACACCTTC | CASSEIRTGHGYTF